This T cell receptor (beta chain) emerged from a study of T cells after yellow fever vaccination. About the study: The SMART-Seq v4 Ultra Low Input method served to prepare the low-cell-number fractions. Study findings and constraints: Clonotype sharing between CD4 and CD8 compartments was small. Contaminants from the bulk population, in the form of abundant clonotypes, could be found in FACS-sorted repertoires.

For TCR, cDNA came from 5'RACE template switching, which added a universal primer site and UMIs. MiXCR, run by TCRdb on the 5' RACE reads, gives a single entry per CDR3 protein. The repertoire holds some 290,000 distinct CDR3 sequences, with approximately 12% as singletons. Germline CDR1 LNHNV, CDR2 YYDKDF (reference sequence). Trimming took 3 bases from V and 2 from J, leaving 9 bases between them. The CDR3 has 14 amino acids. Ten or more counts support this clonotype. What it binds is not known. Specimen: CD4+ T cells sorted from PBMCs, collected 45 days after the yellow fever booster vaccination. The V gene is TRBV15, the J gene TRBJ2-3, with D perhaps matching TRBD1 (5 bases). The TCR originated in a young man who received the YFV17D yellow fever vaccine. This CDR3 reads CATSRDKFTDTQYF. CDR3 DNA sequence: TGTGCCACCAGCAGGGACAAGTTCACAGATACGCAGTATTTT. Full variable domain (outside the CDR3, taken from reference TRBV15 and TRBJ2-3): DAMVIQNPRYQVTQFGKPVTLSCSQTLNHNVMYWYQQKSSQAPKLLFHYYDKDFNNEADTPDNFQSRRPNTSFCFLDIRSPGLGDTAMYLCATSRDKFTDTQYFGPGTRLTVL.